These 32 T cell receptor beta chains came from one sample sequenced in a study of blood T cell repertoires in COVID-19. Some clones are missing from TCRdb's copy, which holds only in-frame ones; the method was immunoSEQ multiplex PCR. The top ten clones hold approximately 0.95% of a sample with 120,000 to 150,000 clones, 80% to 90% of them seen once. Sequenced sample: peripheral blood. The receptors derive from a woman aged 50 to 60 with acute or convalescent COVID-19.

J is TRBJ1-4 and V is TRBV28; TRBD1 is a possible D gene (5 bases). Per germline, CDR1 MDHEN and CDR2 SYDVKM. This CDR3 has 17 amino acids. Trimming removed 7 bases from V and 5 bases from J, with 23 bases in between. Written as DNA, the CDR3 is TGTGCCAGCACCTTGGGCAGGGCCACGAGAAGAAATGAAAAACTGTTTTTT. Translated: CASTLGRATRRNEKLFF.

This sequence joins TRBV18 and TRBJ2-1, with D perhaps TRBD2 (5 bases). CDR3 length: 14 residues. Germline V gene lookup returns CDR1 KGHSH and CDR2 LQKENI. V lost 3 bases and J 3 bases, leaving 9 bases between the germline ends. CDR3 residues: CASSPSDFYNEQFF. The CDR3 bases are TGTGCCAGCTCACCCTCGGACTTCTACAATGAGCAGTTCTTC. Full variable domain (rest looked up from reference TRBV18 and TRBJ2-1): NAGVMQNPRHLVRRRGQEARLRCSPMKGHSHVYWYRQLPEEGLKFMVYLQKENIIDESGMPKERFSAEFPKEGPSILRIQQVVRGDSAAYFCASSPSDFYNEQFFGPGTRLTVL.

V is TRBV6-5 and J is TRBJ2-7; TRBD1 aligns across 9 bases. Germline lookup yields CDR1 MNHEY and CDR2 SVGAGI. The CDR3 spans 15 residues. Trimming at V came to 7 bases and at J to 2 bases, leaving 9 bases not matched to a gene. The CDR3 spells CASTEFNRGPYEQYF. The CDR3 DNA reads as TGTGCCAGCACCGAATTTAACAGGGGGCCCTACGAGCAGTACTTC.

With respect to this clone: The sample carries other DNA sequences with the same CDR3. The CDR3 region is CASSGLAGGTDTQYF. Here the CDR3 DNA reads TGCGCCAGCAGTGGACTAGCGGGAGGAACAGATACGCAGTATTTT. The rearrangement links TRBV10-1 to TRBJ2-3; 13 positions match TRBD2. This CDR3 region has 15 residues. Losses at the gene ends were 4 bases for V and 3 bases for J; bases not matched to a gene: 1. Germline loops: CDR1 WNHNN, CDR2 SYGVQD (reference sequence).

The CDR3 DNA is TGTGCCAGCAGCCCTAGTTTAGCGCGCTCCTACGAGCAGTACTTC. Its protein product is CASSPSLARSYEQYF. This sequence joins TRBV13 and TRBJ2-7, with D perhaps matching TRBD2 (5 bases). Germline V gene sequence: CDR1 PRHDT, CDR2 FYEKMQ (reference sequence). Trimming pared 5 bases from V and 0 bases from J, leaving 14 bases between. The CDR3 consists of 15 residues. The variable domain in full, with the rest retrieved from reference TRBV13 and TRBJ2-7, is AAGVIQSPRHLIKEKRETATLKCYPIPRHDTVYWYQQGPGQDPQFLISFYEKMQSDKGSIPDRFSAQQFSDYHSELNMSSLELGDSALYFCASSPSLARSYEQYFGPGTRLTVT.

The genes are TRBV7-3 and TRBJ2-3; 8 nucleotides match TRBD2. J gave up 2 bases and V 2 bases, and 12 bases lay outside the gene matches. CDR3 length: 18 residues. Germline CDR1 is SGHTA and CDR2 is FQGTGA. The DNA of the CDR3 is TGTGCCAGCAGCTTATACCCTACTGGAGCGGGGGCCACAGATACGCAGTATTTT. Encoded protein: CASSLYPTGAGATDTQYF.

This rearrangement joins TRBV11-2 to TRBJ2-5, with D tentatively TRBD1 (5 bases). Germline V gene sequence: CDR1 SGHAT, CDR2 FQNNGV. Trimming took 5 bases from V and 2 from J, leaving 15 bases between them. CDR3 length: 15 amino acids. CDR3 amino acids: CASSPTGATQETQYF. The CDR3 DNA reads TGTGCCAGCAGCCCCACTGGGGCTACTCAAGAGACCCAGTACTTC.

In nucleotides, the CDR3 is TGTGCCAGTAAGGTTCGGGATTTGGACATTCAGTACTTC. Residues: CASKVRDLDIQYF. The rearrangement uses TRBV19 and TRBJ2-4; D possibly corresponds to TRBD2 (5 bases). The CDR3 has 13 residues. The germline gives CDR1 LNHDA, CDR2 SQIVND (reference sequence). The germline V and J ends were trimmed by 7 bases and 8 bases, with 15 bases remaining between them.

The CDR3 region is CASSLGPRGVNTGELFF. The CDR3 DNA follows: TGTGCCAGCAGCTTAGGCCCCCGGGGGGTTAACACCGGGGAGCTGTTTTTT. The rearrangement links TRBV7-2 to TRBJ2-2; the match to TRBD2 covers 7 bases. Germline assignment: CDR1 SGHTA and CDR2 FQGNSA. V was clipped by 1 base and J by 2 bases; unmatched bases: 7. The CDR3 length is 17 residues. Full variable domain (outside the CDR3, taken from reference TRBV7-2 and TRBJ2-2): GAGVSQSPSNKVTEKGKDVELRCDPISGHTALYWYRQSLGQGLEFLIYFQGNSAPDKSGLPSDRFSAERTGGSVSTLTIQRTQQEDSAVYLCASSLGPRGVNTGELFFGEGSRLTVL.

The chain is built from TRBV28 and TRBJ1-2, with D maybe TRBD1 (6 bases). In germline, CDR1 is MDHEN, CDR2 SYDVKM. V was clipped by 6 bases and J by 4 bases, with 18 bases between them. The CDR3 contains 15 residues. The CDR3 nucleotides are TGTGCCAGCAGCTATACTTCGACAGGACCCTATGGCTACACCTTC. This codes for CASSYTSTGPYGYTF.

The chain recombines TRBV27 with TRBJ2-5; 7 bases match TRBD1. The germline V gene has CDR1 MNHEY and CDR2 SMNVEV (reference sequence). The trim removed 3 bases at V and 3 bases at J, leaving 16 bases unmatched. The CDR3 length is 18 residues. Here the CDR3 reads CASSLIGQASLTKETQYF. The CDR3 DNA reads as TGTGCCAGCAGTTTGATTGGACAGGCATCACTTACCAAAGAGACCCAGTACTTC.

The CDR3 DNA is TGTGCCAGCTCCGTGACAGGGGCCCACTCTGGGGCCAACGTCCTGACTTTC. Its translation: CASSVTGAHSGANVLTF. This chain connects TRBV18 to TRBJ2-6; 8 bases agree with TRBD1. Looked up from germline, CDR1 is KGHSH and CDR2 is LQKENI. The CDR3 has 17 amino acids. The V segment lost 6 bases and the J segment 0 bases; nucleotides outside the gene matches: 7.

This CDR3 reads CASSYPSGSDTQYF. CDR3 nucleotides: TGTGCCAGCAGTTACCCTAGCGGGAGTGATACGCAGTATTTT. The chain carries TRBV6-6 and TRBJ2-3; 10 nucleotides align to TRBD2. The CDR3 runs 14 residues. CDR1 is MNHNY, CDR2 SVGAGI, per germline (reference sequence). V gave up 2 bases and J gave up 6 bases; unmatched junction bases: 2.

This rearrangement joins TRBV15 to TRBJ1-1; maybe TRBD1 (6 bases). Germline lookup yields CDR1 LNHNV and CDR2 YYDKDF (reference sequence). The CDR3 totals 15 residues. V lost 2 bases and J 3 bases, leaving 13 bases between the germline ends. CDR3 DNA sequence: TGTGCCACCAGCAGATCCCAGGGGATCGACACTGAAGCTTTCTTT. It yields the protein CATSRSQGIDTEAFF.

This clone appeared a few times. The V call is TRBV28, the J call TRBJ2-3, with a weak D call TRBD2 (5 bases). V gave up 5 bases and J gave up 3 bases, with 9 bases separating them. The germline V gene encodes CDR1 MDHEN and CDR2 SYDVKM. CDR3 size: 13 residues. In DNA form, the CDR3 reads TGTGCCAGCAGTCCCGGACTGACAGATACGCAGTATTTT. This gives the protein CASSPGLTDTQYF.

The chain combines TRBV6-5 with TRBJ2-2, with TRBD1 identical over 9 bases. The CDR3 covers 15 residues. Per the germline V gene, CDR1 is MNHEY and CDR2 is SVGAGI. J was trimmed by 3 bases and V by 6 bases; bases with no gene match: 5. The CDR3 reads CASRAGQGDTGELFF. The CDR3 DNA reads TGTGCCAGCAGAGCGGGACAGGGTGACACCGGGGAGCTGTTTTTT.

This chain uses TRBV3-1 (or the pseudogene TRBV3-2) with TRBJ2-2; 8 bases match TRBD1. Germline lookup yields CDR1 LGHDT and CDR2 YNNKEL (reference sequence). Unmatched junction bases numbered 8, after V lost 4 bases and J lost 7 bases. This CDR3 spans 15 amino acids. The CDR3 region has the DNA TGTGCCAGCAGCCGACAGGGGACCCTTGACGGGGAGCTGTTTTTT. Translating gives CASSRQGTLDGELFF.

This rearrangement joins TRBV19 to TRBJ1-1, with D maybe TRBD1 (5 bases). Trimming left V 5 bases short and J 1 base short, with 8 bases between. This CDR3 spans 13 amino acids. Germline loops: CDR1 LNHDA, CDR2 SQIVND (reference sequence). CDR3 coding DNA: TGTGCCAGTAGTGCCCAGGGGAACACTGAAGCTTTCTTT. It yields the protein CASSAQGNTEAFF.

The J gene is TRBJ2-7, the V gene TRBV3-1 (or the pseudogene TRBV3-2); no clear D gene. Per germline, CDR1 LGHDT and CDR2 YNNKEL (reference sequence). Trimming cost V 0 bases and J 8 bases, with 8 bases left between them. CDR3 length: 12 amino acids. The CDR3 loop reads CASSQETRQQYF. The CDR3 nucleotides read TGTGCCAGCAGCCAAGAAACGCGGCAGCAGTACTTC.

The genes are TRBV20-1 and TRBJ2-7; the D is unclear. The germline CDR1 and CDR2 sequences are DFQATT and SNEGSKA (reference sequence). Trimming took 5 bases from V and 4 from J, leaving 9 bases between them. The CDR3 sequence is 11 residues long. CDR3 protein: CSAVERYEQYF. The CDR3 DNA sequence: TGCAGTGCTGTGGAGAGATACGAGCAGTACTTC.

The genes are TRBV6-5 and TRBJ1-1; TRBD1 matches at 8 bases. Looked up from germline, CDR1 is MNHEY and CDR2 is SVGAGI. J gave up 1 base and V 6 bases, and 1 base lay outside the gene matches. The CDR3 extends over 13 amino acids. The CDR3 DNA is TGTGCCAGCAGGACAGGGGCGAACACTGAAGCTTTCTTT. Translation gives CASRTGANTEAFF.

The chain uses TRBV14 and TRBJ2-7; D possibly corresponds to TRBD1 (6 bases). With 5 bases removed from V and 8 bases from J, the gap between germline ends came to 10 bases. Looked up from germline, CDR1 is SGHDN and CDR2 is FVKESK. The CDR3 extends over 11 amino acids. The CDR3 nucleotides are TGTGCCAGCAGCTCAGGGGCTCAGCAGTACTTC. Amino acid sequence: CASSSGAQQYF.

This chain joins TRBV30 and TRBJ2-7, with TRBD2 matching over 10 bases. The CDR3 loop spans 13 amino acids. V was pared by 2 bases and J by 6 bases, with 4 bases of the junction left unmatched. From germline, CDR1 is GTSNPN and CDR2 SVGIG (reference sequence). This chain's CDR3 is CAWSTSGKGEQYF. DNA for the CDR3: TGTGCCTGGAGTACTAGCGGGAAAGGCGAGCAGTACTTC.

This chain links TRBV11-2 with TRBJ1-2; possibly TRBD1 for D (5 bases). The length of the CDR3 is 14 residues. Germline V gene sequence: CDR1 SGHAT, CDR2 FQNNGV. V was trimmed by 5 bases and J by 7 bases, leaving 17 bases between them. The CDR3 here is CASSKTDRPGGYTF. In DNA form, the CDR3 reads TGTGCCAGCAGCAAGACAGACCGACCCGGTGGCTACACCTTC. The full variable domain, with the rest looked up from reference TRBV11-2 and TRBJ1-2, is EAGVAQSPRYKIIEKRQSVAFWCNPISGHATLYWYQQILGQGPKLLIQFQNNGVVDDSQLPKDRFSAERLKGVDSTLKIQPAKLEDSAVYLCASSKTDRPGGYTFGSGTRLTVV.

The chain has TRBV5-5 and TRBJ1-1, with no clear D. Germline V lookup: CDR1 SGHKS, CDR2 YYEKEE (reference sequence). The CDR3 has 14 residues. Trimming cost V 6 bases and J 7 bases, with 19 bases left between them. CDR3 coding DNA: TGTGCCAGCATCTACGTCGTCGGGGTTGGTGAAGCTTTCTTT. Protein: CASIYVVGVGEAFF.

This clone was recorded a few times. The chain joins TRBV19 to TRBJ1-5, with D possibly TRBD1 on 5 matching bases. The CDR3 consists of 14 residues. Trimming cost V 3 bases and J 11 bases, with 17 bases left between them. Per germline, CDR1 LNHDA and CDR2 SQIVND (reference sequence). CDR3 loop: CASSIPVRGRSQHF. The CDR3 nucleotides are TGTGCCAGTAGTATCCCCGTAAGGGGTCGATCCCAGCATTTT.

The chain has TRBV3-1 (or the pseudogene TRBV3-2) and TRBJ1-4, with D maybe TRBD1 (6 bases). Looked up from germline, CDR1 is LGHDT and CDR2 is YNNKEL (reference sequence). The CDR3 spans 16 residues. V lost 2 bases and J lost 11, with 21 bases in between. CDR3 coding DNA: TGTGCCAGCAGCCAATCGACCCAGGGGATATTGGAGAAACTGTTTTTT. This gives the protein CASSQSTQGILEKLFF.

This chain uses TRBV30 with TRBJ1-1; no reliable D call. Deletions cut 0 bases from V and 0 bases from J, with 5 bases between. Per the germline V gene, CDR1 is GTSNPN and CDR2 is SVGIG (reference sequence). The length of the CDR3 is 13 residues. CDR3 sequence reads: CAWSVAMNTEAFF. Here the CDR3 DNA reads TGTGCCTGGAGTGTCGCGATGAACACTGAAGCTTTCTTT.

This clone has just one count. The rearrangement uses TRBV18 and TRBJ1-4, with no clear D. The ends were cut back, 2 bases at V and 0 bases at J, with 13 bases in the middle. The CDR3 has 17 residues. Germline V gene sequence: CDR1 KGHSH, CDR2 LQKENI. The CDR3 DNA follows: TGTGCCAGCTCACCAACTACCCACGGTGCAACTAATGAAAAACTGTTTTTT. The encoded protein is CASSPTTHGATNEKLFF.

Written as DNA, the CDR3 is TGTGCCAGCAGTTTTGGGACAGACTACGAGCAGTACTTC. Residues: CASSFGTDYEQYF. The chain employs TRBV27 and TRBJ2-7, with TRBD1 matching 7 bases. This CDR3 region has 13 residues. Germline trimming cut 3 bases from V and 3 bases from J; bases unmatched to any gene: 2. Germline values: CDR1 MNHEY, CDR2 SMNVEV (reference sequence).

In this sample, this clone turned up once. The chain has TRBV27 and TRBJ2-7; 7 bases line up with TRBD2. Germline values: CDR1 MNHEY, CDR2 SMNVEV (reference sequence). V dropped 0 bases and J dropped 6; count of bases not matched to a gene: 11. The CDR3 totals 16 residues. In nucleotides, the CDR3 is TGTGCCAGCAGTTTATCGTTCGGGGGGAGGACGTTCGAGCAGTACTTC. It translates to CASSLSFGGRTFEQYF.

This clone was recorded only once. A much larger clone lies a single base off, so this may be a read error. This chain connects TRBV12-3 or TRBV12-4 to TRBJ2-7; D gene uncertain. The V and J ends lost 6 bases and 2 bases respectively, with 5 bases between them. The CDR3 length is 11 residues. CDR3 sequence: CASSSPYEQYF. The CDR3 DNA is TGTGCCAGCAGCTCCCCCTACGAGCAGTACTTC.